The source of this T cell receptor beta chain is a study of T cells in Graves' hyperthyroidism and ophthalmopathy. Amplified TCR beta CDR3 regions derived from RNA transcripts. The TCR CDR3 was amplified in a first-round RT-PCR using the HTBI primer set. TCRdb analysed the multiplex PCR reads with MiXCR anew, one entry per CDR3 protein. The sample has approximately 400,000 distinct CDR3 sequences; approximately 25% are singletons. Per germline, CDR1 SGHRS and CDR2 YFSETQ. CDR3 length: 17 residues. Trimming took off 0 bases at V and 2 bases at J, with 18 bases between the two ends. General study points: Ophthalmopathy was predicted by the model a median of 6.5 months ahead of onset.

This clonotype has a handful of counts. Antigen unknown. The source is a man aged 45-60 years with Graves' hyperthyroidism. J is TRBJ2-7 and V is TRBV5-1; either TRBD1 or TRBD2 may supply D (5 bases each). Sequencing was carried out using blood. CDR3 sequence: CASSLGPTAELPYEQYF. Here the CDR3 DNA reads TGCGCCAGCAGCTTGGGGCCGACAGCGGAATTGCCCTACGAGCAGTACTTC.